This T cell receptor beta chain stems from a study of CD8+CD57+ T cells in acquired aplastic anemia. As for the study in general: Sorting CD4+ and CD8+ cells gave DNA averaging 3.2 ug.

V gave up 1 base and J gave up 8 bases, with 4 bases separating them. The CDR3 has 12 residues. Germline CDR1 and CDR2: SGHDT and YYEEEE. The study profiled TCR beta VDJ and CDR3 using genomic DNA as template. TCRdb fed the reads into MiXCR, producing one record per CDR3 protein. The table records about 130,000 distinct CDR3 sequences, roughly 50% of them present only once. A few counts support this clonotype. The sequence came from a human donor in good health, serving as a control. The specimen sequenced was sorted CD4+, CD8+, or CD8+CD57+ T cells (not recorded which) from PBMCs. The rearrangement links TRBV5-6 to TRBJ1-6; D gene uncertain. This CDR3 reads CASSLPHSPLHF. The CDR3 DNA sequence: TGTGCCAGCAGCTTGCCGCATTCACCCCTCCACTTT. The whole variable domain, filled in from reference TRBV5-6 and TRBJ1-6, reads DAGVTQSPTHLIKTRGQQVTLRCSPKSGHDTVSWYQQALGQGPQFIFQYYEEEERQRGNFPDRFSGHQFPNYSSELNVNALLLGDSALYLCASSLPHSPLHFGNGTRLTVT.